The following is a T cell receptor beta chain sequence with its context. The antigen remains undetermined. The data derive from a study of T cell responses to AZD1222 COVID-19 vaccine. Regarding the study as a whole: Breadth and depth of Spike-specific TCRs rose after two AZD1222 doses. Nearly half of spike-specific TCRs reportedly target unmutated variant regions. Donors were chiefly white British, with a greater number of females, and clonal diversity was perhaps underestimated.

CDR3 size: 14 residues. V gave up 3 bases and J gave up 3 bases, with 11 bases separating them. CDR1 and CDR2 (germline): MGHDK, SYGVNS. Data came from immunoSEQ multiplex PCR; TCRdb stores just in-frame clones and leaves some out. The table records 150,000 to 200,000 clones, 90% to 95% of them present only once. The starting material was peripheral blood, obtained 28 days after the second dose of the MenACWY control vaccine. The chain carries TRBV25-1 and TRBJ1-2; perhaps TRBD1 as D (5 bases). This receptor was identified in an adult who received the MenACWY meningococcal vaccine as a control. The CDR3 is CASSDWGRDYGYTF. The CDR3 nucleotides are TGTGCCAGCAGTGATTGGGGGAGAGACTATGGCTACACCTTC.